The present entry profiles one TCR beta chain with its context. Its target is not known. This entry comes from a study of T cell responses to AZD1222 COVID-19 vaccine. Findings and limits, study-wide: In a largely white British group with more females than males, clonal diversity was possibly underestimated.

Using immunoSEQ multiplex PCR, the repertoire was profiled, and TCRdb retains in-frame clones only, with some absent. The repertoire consists of tens of thousands of clones, with about 80% occurring once and the leading ten covering around 5%. This receptor was taken from an adult who received the AZD1222 COVID-19 vaccine. The material was peripheral blood, obtained 28 days after the second AZD1222 dose.

Here the CDR3 DNA reads TGTGCCAGCAGTTACTCGTCCCGATCCGAAGCTTTCTTT. This encodes CASSYSSRSEAFF. This chain links TRBV6-5 with TRBJ1-1; no definite D call. Germline V gives CDR1 MNHEY, CDR2 SVGAGI. This CDR3 contains 13 residues. Trimming removed 0 bases from V and 8 bases from J, with 10 bases in between.